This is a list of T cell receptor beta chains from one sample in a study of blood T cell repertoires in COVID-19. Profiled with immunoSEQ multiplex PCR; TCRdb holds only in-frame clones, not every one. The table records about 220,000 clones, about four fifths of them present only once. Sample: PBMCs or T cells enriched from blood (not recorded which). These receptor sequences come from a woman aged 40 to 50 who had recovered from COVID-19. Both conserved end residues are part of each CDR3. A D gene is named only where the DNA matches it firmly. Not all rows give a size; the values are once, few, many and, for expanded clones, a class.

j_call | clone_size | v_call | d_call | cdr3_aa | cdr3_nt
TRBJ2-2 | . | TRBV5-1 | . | CASSLAQGGVTGELFF | TGCGCCAGCAGCTTGGCTCAGGGGGGAGTGACCGGGGAGCTGTTTTTT
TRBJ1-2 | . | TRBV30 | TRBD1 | CAWSVGQSHGYTF | TGTGCCTGGAGTGTGGGACAGTCTCATGGCTACACCTTC
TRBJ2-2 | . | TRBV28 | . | CASTLRVSGTGELFF | TGTGCCAGCACTCTTCGGGTTTCGGGGACCGGGGAGCTGTTTTTT
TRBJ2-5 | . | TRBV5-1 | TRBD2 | CASSVTSGSFETQYF | TGCGCCAGCAGCGTGACTAGCGGGAGTTTTGAGACCCAGTACTTC
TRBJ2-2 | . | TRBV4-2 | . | CASSQEWGLDANTGELFF | TGTGCCAGCAGCCAAGAATGGGGACTGGACGCGAACACCGGGGAGCTGTTTTTT
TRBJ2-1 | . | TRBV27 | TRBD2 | CASSKPGLVLNEQFF | TGTGCCAGCAGTAAACCGGGACTAGTTTTAAATGAGCAGTTCTTC
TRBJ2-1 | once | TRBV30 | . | CAWSGGRGEQFF | TGTGCCTGGAGTGGAGGGCGAGGGGAGCAGTTCTTC
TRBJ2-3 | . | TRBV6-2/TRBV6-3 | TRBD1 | CASSSGQGDTDTQYF | TGTGCCAGCAGCTCCGGACAGGGCGACACAGATACGCAGTATTTT
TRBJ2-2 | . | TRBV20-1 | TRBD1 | CSARTGRELFF | TGCAGTGCTAGGACAGGGCGGGAGCTGTTTTTT
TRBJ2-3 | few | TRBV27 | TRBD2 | CASTRSGGGPRDTQYF | TGTGCCAGCACCCGATCGGGGGGAGGACCAAGGGATACGCAGTATTTT
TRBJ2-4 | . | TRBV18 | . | CASSPQGHVAKNIQYF | TGTGCCAGCTCACCACAGGGGCATGTAGCCAAAAACATTCAGTACTTC
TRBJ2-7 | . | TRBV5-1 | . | CASSLGNEQYF | TGCGCCAGCAGCTTGGGTAACGAGCAGTACTTC
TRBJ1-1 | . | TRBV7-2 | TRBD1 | CASSSRATGGNTEAFF | TGTGCCAGCAGCTCCCGTGCGACAGGGGGGAACACTGAAGCTTTCTTT
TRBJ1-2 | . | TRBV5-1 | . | CASSLALGQRYGYTF | TGCGCCAGCAGCTTGGCCTTGGGACAAAGATATGGCTACACCTTC
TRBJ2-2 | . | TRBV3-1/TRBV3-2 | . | CASSPMAGELFF | TGTGCCAGCAGCCCTATGGCCGGGGAGCTGTTTTTT
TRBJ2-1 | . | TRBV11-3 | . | CASSLDPTSYNEQFF | TGTGCCAGCAGCTTAGACCCGACTAGCTACAATGAGCAGTTCTTC
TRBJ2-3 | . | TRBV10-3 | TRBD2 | CAIRERQVSGSEMSDTQYF | TGTGCCATCAGGGAGAGACAGGTCAGCGGGAGCGAGATGTCAGATACGCAGTATTTT
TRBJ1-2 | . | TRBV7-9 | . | CASSLGKGADINYGYTF | TGTGCCAGCAGCTTAGGAAAAGGGGCGGATATTAACTATGGCTACACCTTC
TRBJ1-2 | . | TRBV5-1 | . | CASSLERSNYGYTF | TGCGCCAGCAGCTTGGAACGGAGTAACTATGGCTACACCTTC
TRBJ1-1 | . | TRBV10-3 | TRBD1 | CAISRQGGFGTEAFF | TGTGCCATCTCTAGACAGGGGGGTTTCGGGACTGAAGCTTTCTTT
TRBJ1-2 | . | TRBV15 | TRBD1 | CATSRGFRGAYGYTF | TGTGCCACCAGCAGAGGATTCAGGGGGGCCTATGGCTACACCTTC
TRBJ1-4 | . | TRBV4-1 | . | CASSKQVLVTNEKLFF | TGCGCCAGCAGCAAACAGGTCCTCGTCACTAATGAAAAACTGTTTTTT
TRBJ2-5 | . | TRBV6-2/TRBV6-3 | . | CASSYSGQRPIQETQYF | TGTGCCAGCAGTTATTCCGGACAGCGGCCGATCCAAGAGACCCAGTACTTC
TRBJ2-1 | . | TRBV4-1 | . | CASSHGVSSYNEQFF | TGCGCCAGCAGCCACGGGGTAAGCTCCTACAATGAGCAGTTCTTC
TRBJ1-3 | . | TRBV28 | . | CATTPSRTNSGNTIYF | TGTGCCACCACCCCTTCGAGGACAAATTCTGGAAACACCATATATTTT
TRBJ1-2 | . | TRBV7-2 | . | CASSFPGFYGYTF | TGTGCCAGCAGCTTTCCGGGTTTCTATGGCTACACCTTC
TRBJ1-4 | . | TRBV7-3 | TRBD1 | CASSYPRDRANLTNEKLFF | TGTGCCAGCAGCTACCCCCGGGACAGGGCGAATTTAACTAATGAAAAACTGTTTTTT
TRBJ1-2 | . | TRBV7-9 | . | CASSPRTDFYGYTF | TGTGCCAGCAGCCCCCGGACGGACTTCTATGGCTACACCTTC
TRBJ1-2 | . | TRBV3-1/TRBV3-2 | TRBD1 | CASSRETQNRDRSF | TGTGCCAGCAGCCGAGAAACTCAGAACCGGGACAGGTCTTTC
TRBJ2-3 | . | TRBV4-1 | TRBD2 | CASSQDLSLAGGRGTDTQYF | TGCGCCAGCAGCCAAGATCTGAGCCTAGCGGGAGGGCGGGGCACAGATACGCAGTATTTT
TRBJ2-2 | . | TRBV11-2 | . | CASSTRAGSNTGELFF | TGTGCCAGCAGTACCCGAGCGGGTTCGAACACCGGGGAGCTGTTTTTT